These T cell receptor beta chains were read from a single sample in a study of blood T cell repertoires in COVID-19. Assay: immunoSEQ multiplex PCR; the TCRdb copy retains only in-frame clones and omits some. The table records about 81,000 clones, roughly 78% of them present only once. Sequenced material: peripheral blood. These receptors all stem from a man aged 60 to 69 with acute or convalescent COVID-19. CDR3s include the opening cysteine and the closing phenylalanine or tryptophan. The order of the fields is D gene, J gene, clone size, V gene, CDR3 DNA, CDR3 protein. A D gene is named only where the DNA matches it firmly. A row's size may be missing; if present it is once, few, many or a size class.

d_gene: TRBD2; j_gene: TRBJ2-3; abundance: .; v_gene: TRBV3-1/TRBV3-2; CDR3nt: TGTGCCAGCAGCCGGTCGACTAGCGGAAATACGCAGTATTTT; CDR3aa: CASSRSTSGNTQYF
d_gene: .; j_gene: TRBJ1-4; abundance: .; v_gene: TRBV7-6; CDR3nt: TGTGCCAGCAGCTTATTAGAGCGGAACGAAAAACTGTTTTTT; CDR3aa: CASSLLERNEKLFF
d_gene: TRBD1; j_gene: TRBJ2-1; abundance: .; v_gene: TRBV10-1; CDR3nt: TGCGCCAGCAGTGCCGGGACAGGGGTAGGTGAGCAGTTCTTC; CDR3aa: CASSAGTGVGEQFF
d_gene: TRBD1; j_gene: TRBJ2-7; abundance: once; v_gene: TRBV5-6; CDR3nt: TGTGCCAGCGGGCGGACAGGGGGCAACGAGCAGTACTTC; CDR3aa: CASGRTGGNEQYF
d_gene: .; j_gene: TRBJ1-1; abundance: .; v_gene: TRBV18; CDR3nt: TGTGCCAGCTCACCTCTGACCTCGGGGGACACTGAAGCTTTCTTT; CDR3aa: CASSPLTSGDTEAFF
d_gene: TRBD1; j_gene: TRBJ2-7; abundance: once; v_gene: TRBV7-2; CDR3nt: TGTGCCAGCAGCTTAGTGGGGGACAGGGCCGACGAGCAGTACTTC; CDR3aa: CASSLVGDRADEQYF
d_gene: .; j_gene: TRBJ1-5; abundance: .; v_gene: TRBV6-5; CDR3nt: TGTGCCAGCAGGTCGAGCGGGATGGGTCAGCCCCAGCATTTT; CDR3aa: CASRSSGMGQPQHF
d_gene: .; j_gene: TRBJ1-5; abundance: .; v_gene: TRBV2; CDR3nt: TGTGCCAGCGGCCCCCAGGGGAATCGCAATCAGCCCCAGCATTTT; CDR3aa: CASGPQGNRNQPQHF
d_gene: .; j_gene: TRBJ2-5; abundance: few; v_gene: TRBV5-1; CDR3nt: TGCGCCAGCAGGAGGGCCCGACAGGCCATAGGGGAGACCCAGTACTTC; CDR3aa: CASRRARQAIGETQYF
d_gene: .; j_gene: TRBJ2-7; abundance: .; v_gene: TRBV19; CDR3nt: TGTGCCACCGGAACCTACAGCTCCTACGAGCAGTACTTC; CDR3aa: CATGTYSSYEQYF
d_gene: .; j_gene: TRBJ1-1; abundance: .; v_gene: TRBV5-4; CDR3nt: TGTGCCAGCGGCGAGGGGAACACTGAAGCTTTCTTT; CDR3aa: CASGEGNTEAFF
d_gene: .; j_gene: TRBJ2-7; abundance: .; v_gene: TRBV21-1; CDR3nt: TGTGCCAGCAGCAGGGACAGGGTCTACGAGCAGTACTTC; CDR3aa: CASSRDRVYEQYF
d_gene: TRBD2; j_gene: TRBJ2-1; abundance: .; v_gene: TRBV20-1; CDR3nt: TGCAGTGCTTCTAGCGGTCTAGAGCAGTTCTTC; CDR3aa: CSASSGLEQFF
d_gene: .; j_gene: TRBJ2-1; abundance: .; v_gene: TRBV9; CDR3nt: TGTGCCAGCAGCGTAGCGACTGCCTTGGATGAGCAGTTCTTC; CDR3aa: CASSVATALDEQFF
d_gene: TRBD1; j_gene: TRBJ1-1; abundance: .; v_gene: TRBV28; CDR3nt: TGTGCCAGCAGTTGGAGCGGACAGGGGGCTGAAGCTTTCTTT; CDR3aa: CASSWSGQGAEAFF
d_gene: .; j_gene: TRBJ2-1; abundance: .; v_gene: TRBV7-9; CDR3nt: TGTGCCAGCAGTCGTCTCGGACAGCACAATGAGCAGTTCTTC; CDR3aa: CASSRLGQHNEQFF
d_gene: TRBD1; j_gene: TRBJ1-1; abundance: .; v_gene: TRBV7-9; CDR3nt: TGTGCCAGCAGCTTAAATTATCTGGGGCAGGGGGCTGAAGCTTTCTTT; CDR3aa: CASSLNYLGQGAEAFF
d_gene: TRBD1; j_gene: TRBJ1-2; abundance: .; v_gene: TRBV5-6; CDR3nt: TGTGCCAGCAGCCCGGACAGGGGGACTGGATACTATGGCTACACCTTC; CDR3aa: CASSPDRGTGYYGYTF
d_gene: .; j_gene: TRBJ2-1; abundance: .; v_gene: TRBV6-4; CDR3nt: TGTGCCAGCAGTGTATCGGGGGGCCCCGGCAATGAGCAGTTCTTC; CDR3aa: CASSVSGGPGNEQFF
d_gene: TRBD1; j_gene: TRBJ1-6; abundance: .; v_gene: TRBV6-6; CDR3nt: TGTGCCAGCAGTGGCAGACAGGGGAATAATTCACCCCTCCACTTT; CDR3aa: CASSGRQGNNSPLHF
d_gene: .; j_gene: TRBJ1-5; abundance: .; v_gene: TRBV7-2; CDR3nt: TGTGCCAGCAGCTGGTTGGGGGGGAGAGATCGCAATCAGCCCCAGCATTTT; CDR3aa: CASSWLGGRDRNQPQHF
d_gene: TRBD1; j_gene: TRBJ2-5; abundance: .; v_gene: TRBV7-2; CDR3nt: TGTGCCAGCAGCACTGGACAGGGGGCGCAGAAGACCCAGTACTTC; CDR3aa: CASSTGQGAQKTQYF
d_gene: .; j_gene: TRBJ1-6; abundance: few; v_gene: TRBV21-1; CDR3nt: TGTGCCAGCAGCAAGTGGGGGCAACAGGATTTCCTTTCCTATAATTCACCCCTCCACTTT; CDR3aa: CASSKWGQQDFLSYNSPLHF
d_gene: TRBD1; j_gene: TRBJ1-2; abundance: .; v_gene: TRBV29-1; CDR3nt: TGCAGCGTTGAAGGGGTGACTGGGAGACAGGGGGCCGGTGGCTACACCTTC; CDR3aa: CSVEGVTGRQGAGGYTF
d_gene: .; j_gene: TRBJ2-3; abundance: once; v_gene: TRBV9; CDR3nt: TGTGCCAGCAGCGTACAGGGGATGTCAGATACGCAGTATTTT; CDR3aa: CASSVQGMSDTQYF
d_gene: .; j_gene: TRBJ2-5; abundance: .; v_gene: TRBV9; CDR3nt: TGTGCCAGCAGCCAGGGGGGCAGGCCAGGGGAGACCCAGTACTTC; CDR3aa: CASSQGGRPGETQYF
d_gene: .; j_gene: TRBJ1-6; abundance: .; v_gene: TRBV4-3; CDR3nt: TGCGCCAGCAGCCAAGAAACGGGCCAGGGCCTCCACTTT; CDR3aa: CASSQETGQGLHF
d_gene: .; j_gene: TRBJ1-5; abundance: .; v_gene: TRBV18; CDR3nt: TGTGCCAGCTCGTACAGCGGGGCGACCAATCAGCCCCAGCATTTT; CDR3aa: CASSYSGATNQPQHF
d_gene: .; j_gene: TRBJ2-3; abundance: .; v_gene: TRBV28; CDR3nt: TGTGCCAGCAGCACCCCAGCGGATACGCAGTATTTT; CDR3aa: CASSTPADTQYF
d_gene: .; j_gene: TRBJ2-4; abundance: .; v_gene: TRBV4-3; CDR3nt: TGCGCCAGCAGCCAAGAGGCTTCAGCCAAAAACATTCAGTACTTC; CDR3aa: CASSQEASAKNIQYF